These 30 T cell receptor beta chains originate from one sample sequenced in a study of long-term antiretroviral therapy in people with HIV. Run at survey level, the immunoSEQ assay was version v3.0. Assay: immunoSEQ multiplex PCR; the TCRdb copy retains only in-frame clones and omits some. The table includes under 35,000 clones, 90% to 97% detected once. The material was unsorted PBMCs, obtained roughly 6.4 years after starting antiretroviral therapy. The receptor source for this set is a young man with HIV.

This chain links TRBV9 with TRBJ2-7; unclear D gene. The CDR3 extends over 13 amino acids. Between the trimmed V and J ends, which lost 4 bases and 2 bases, there was a span of 10 bases. CDR1 is SGDLS, CDR2 YYNGEE, per germline. CDR3 bases: TGTGCCAGCAGCCCCGTTCCCACCTACGAGCAGTACTTC. This codes for CASSPVPTYEQYF.

The chain has TRBV7-6 and TRBJ1-5, with 11 bases aligning to TRBD1. The CDR3 is 14 amino acids. CDR1 and CDR2 (germline): SGHVS, FNYEAQ. Losses at the gene ends were 5 bases for V and 7 bases for J; bases not matched to a gene: 4. The CDR3 bases are TGTGCCAGCAGCGTGGGACAGGGGGGACAGCCCCAGCATTTT. Protein: CASSVGQGGQPQHF.

This sequence joins TRBV30 and TRBJ2-7; no firm D call. Per the germline V gene, CDR1 is GTSNPN and CDR2 is SVGIG (reference sequence). This CDR3 spans 14 amino acids. The germline V and J ends were trimmed by 2 bases and 4 bases, with 15 bases remaining between them. The DNA of the CDR3 is TGTGCCTGGAGTCTGAGTACAGTTTTTTACGAGCAGTACTTC. It specifies CAWSLSTVFYEQYF.

This chain connects TRBV18 to TRBJ2-2; 10 bases align to TRBD2. The CDR3 is 13 residues long. The germline V gene has CDR1 KGHSH and CDR2 LQKENI. V lost 10 bases to trimming and J lost 4 bases; unmatched junction nucleotides: 3. The CDR3 bases are TGTGCCACAGGACTAGCGGTCACCGGGGAGCTGTTTTTT. The encoded protein is CATGLAVTGELFF.

DNA of the CDR3: TGTGCCAGTAGTATAGCCCACAGGGTGGCTGAAGCTTTCTTT. It specifies CASSIAHRVAEAFF. This rearrangement joins TRBV19 to TRBJ1-1; weak D call: TRBD1 (6 bases). CDR1 is LNHDA, CDR2 SQIVND, per germline (reference sequence). With 1 base removed from V and 6 bases from J, the gap between germline ends came to 12 bases. The CDR3 length is 14 residues.

The rearrangement links TRBV4-3 to TRBJ1-5; D not resolved. Trimming took off 3 bases at V and 2 bases at J, with 8 bases between the two ends. The CDR3 is made up of 14 amino acids. Looked up from germline, CDR1 is LGHNA and CDR2 is YSLEER. For the CDR3, the DNA is TGCGCCAGCAGCCAGGAGGCTGGCAATCAGCCCCAGCATTTT. Translating gives CASSQEAGNQPQHF.

The chain is built from TRBV9 and TRBJ2-1; TRBD1 might be the D (6 bases). Per the germline V gene, CDR1 is SGDLS and CDR2 is YYNGEE. The CDR3 has 15 residues. Trimming removed 0 bases at V and 6 bases at J, with 13 bases between. CDR3 bases: TGTGCCAGCAGCGTAGATGGGGGCATTGGCAATGAGCAGTTCTTC. It yields the protein CASSVDGGIGNEQFF.

The chain recombines TRBV7-2 with TRBJ1-2; 7 positions agree with TRBD1. Germline-derived CDR1 and CDR2 are SGHTA and FQGNSA. After removal of 2 bases from V and 7 bases from J, the junction contained 4 bases not matched to a gene. This CDR3 contains 13 residues. The CDR3 sequence: CASSLTQGFGYTF. The CDR3 DNA reads TGTGCCAGCAGCTTAACACAGGGGTTTGGCTACACCTTC.

The V gene is TRBV6-5, the J gene TRBJ2-5; 7 nucleotides align to TRBD2. V was pared by 7 bases and J by 11 bases, with 13 bases of the junction left unmatched. There are 13 residues in the CDR3. CDR1 MNHEY and CDR2 SVGAGI come from the germline V gene. CDR3 amino acids: CASTPGVAGEQYF. CDR3 DNA: TGTGCCAGCACCCCCGGGGTGGCGGGGGAGCAGTACTTC.

This clone was observed once. The chain joins TRBV19 to TRBJ1-2; 9 bases map to TRBD1. The V gene's germline CDR1 is LNHDA and CDR2 SQIVND (reference sequence). The CDR3 is made up of 14 amino acids. Germline trimming cut 3 bases from V and 7 bases from J; bases unmatched to any gene: 6. CDR3 region: CASSILQGAAGYTF. DNA for the CDR3: TGTGCCAGTAGTATCTTACAGGGGGCTGCTGGCTACACCTTC. The variable domain in full, completed from reference TRBV19 and TRBJ1-2, reads DGGITQSPKYLFRKEGQNVTLSCEQNLNHDAMYWYRQDPGQGLRLIYYSQIVNDFQKGDIAEGYSVSREKKESFPLTVTSAQKNPTAFYLCASSILQGAAGYTFGSGTRLTVV.

The genes are TRBV2 and TRBJ1-2; TRBD1 matches at 9 bases. The germline CDR1 and CDR2 sequences are SNHLY and FYNNEI. CDR3 length equals 15 residues. Unmatched junction bases numbered 6, after V lost 6 bases and J lost 1 base. CDR3 DNA sequence: TGTGCCAGCAGCCGGGACAGGGAAAATAACTATGGCTACACCTTC. It yields the protein CASSRDRENNYGYTF.

The V call is TRBV7-6, the J call TRBJ1-2; 9 nucleotides agree with TRBD1. J lost 5 bases, V lost 4 bases, and 8 bases had no gene match. This CDR3 contains 15 residues. Germline CDR1 is SGHVS and CDR2 is FNYEAQ. CDR3 residues: CASSSGTGGAYGYTF. CDR3 in DNA: TGTGCCAGCAGCTCCGGTACAGGGGGCGCGTATGGCTACACCTTC.

This chain links TRBV4-2 with TRBJ1-4; D is unclear. With 1 base removed from V and 5 bases from J, the gap between germline ends came to 8 bases. The CDR3 sequence is 14 residues long. CDR1 LGHNA and CDR2 YNFKEQ come from the germline V gene. CDR3 coding DNA: TGTGCCAGCAGCCAAGTTACGGAGAATGAAAAACTGTTTTTT. Protein sequence: CASSQVTENEKLFF.

A few counts support this clone. The chain recombines TRBV4-1 with TRBJ2-1; D remains unclear. This CDR3 has 12 amino acids. Between the trimmed V and J ends, which lost 4 bases and 7 bases, there was a span of 8 bases. CDR1 MGHRA and CDR2 YSYEKL come from the germline V gene. The CDR3 sequence is CASSPTVNEQFF. In DNA, the CDR3 is TGCGCCAGCAGCCCCACAGTAAATGAGCAGTTCTTC.

The rearrangement uses TRBV13 and TRBJ2-5; D ambiguous. CDR1 and CDR2 (germline): PRHDT, FYEKMQ (reference sequence). Trimming pared 0 bases from V and 1 base from J, leaving 9 bases between. This CDR3 region has 15 residues. CDR3: CASSLGARPQETQYF. The CDR3 DNA reads TGTGCCAGCAGCTTAGGAGCTAGGCCCCAAGAGACCCAGTACTTC.

This sequence joins TRBV29-1 and TRBJ1-2; D unclear. The germline V and J ends were trimmed by 0 bases and 4 bases, with 9 bases remaining between them. The CDR3 contains 13 residues. CDR1 is SQVTM, CDR2 ANQGSEA, per germline. This CDR3 reads CSVEDPQSYGYTF. CDR3 nucleotides: TGCAGCGTTGAAGATCCCCAGTCCTATGGCTACACCTTC.

The rearrangement joins TRBV9 to TRBJ1-2; 10 bases are shared with TRBD1. The J segment lost 6 bases and the V segment lost 3 bases, leaving 5 bases of the junction unmatched. This CDR3 region has 14 residues. CDR1 is SGDLS and CDR2 is YYNGEE in the germline V gene. In nucleotides, the CDR3 is TGTGCCAGCAGCGGGGGACAGGGGTCCGATGGCTACACCTTC. Encoded protein: CASSGGQGSDGYTF.

V is TRBV25-1 and J is TRBJ1-3; 7 bases map to TRBD1. The CDR3 is made up of 16 amino acids. V shed 1 base and J 3 bases; nucleotides not matched to a gene: 6. Germline lookup yields CDR1 MGHDK and CDR2 SYGVNS. This CDR3 reads CASSEWGTESGNTIYF. As DNA, the CDR3 is TGTGCCAGCAGTGAATGGGGGACAGAGAGTGGAAACACCATATATTTT.

This chain joins TRBV4-3 and TRBJ1-4, with D perhaps matching TRBD1 (6 bases). The CDR3 consists of 15 residues. Germline V gene lookup returns CDR1 LGHNA and CDR2 YSLEER. Trimming shortened V by 6 bases and J by 8 bases, and 19 bases separated the two germline ends. The CDR3 sequence: CASSLQAGAEEKLFF. The CDR3 bases are TGCGCCAGCAGTCTTCAGGCGGGGGCTGAAGAAAAACTGTTTTTT.

This rearrangement joins TRBV2 to TRBJ1-3; D unresolved. Trimming cost V 8 bases and J 4 bases, with 6 bases left between them. This CDR3 has 11 amino acids. Germline V gene data show CDR1 as SNHLY and CDR2 as FYNNEI. In nucleotides, the CDR3 is TGTGCCAGCTCCCAAGGAAACACCATATATTTT. Translating gives CASSQGNTIYF.

This clone has a single count. This chain links TRBV9 with TRBJ2-7, with 10 bases fitting TRBD2. Germline V lookup: CDR1 SGDLS, CDR2 YYNGEE. The CDR3 is 15 residues long. The V segment lost 3 bases and the J segment 0 bases; nucleotides outside the gene matches: 3. CDR3 coding DNA: TGTGCCAGCAGCGAGGGACTAGCGCACTCCTACGAGCAGTACTTC. Its translation: CASSEGLAHSYEQYF.

The chain is built from TRBV9 and TRBJ2-5; D gene ambiguous. The CDR3 consists of 15 residues. Per germline, CDR1 SGDLS and CDR2 YYNGEE. V was pared by 0 bases and J by 4 bases, with 13 bases between. CDR3 region: CASSVGGEMRETQYF. The CDR3 DNA reads as TGTGCCAGCAGCGTAGGCGGAGAGATGAGAGAGACCCAGTACTTC.

The rearrangement joins TRBV2 to TRBJ1-1, with D maybe TRBD1 (5 bases). This CDR3 contains 12 residues. Trimming removed 8 bases at V and 1 base at J, with 8 bases between. CDR1 is SNHLY, CDR2 FYNNEI, per germline. CDR3 sequence: CASWDGNTEAFF. In DNA, the CDR3 is TGTGCCAGCTGGGACGGGAACACTGAAGCTTTCTTT.

V and J are TRBV6-5 and TRBJ2-7, with 7 positions matching TRBD1. V dropped 0 bases and J dropped 3; count of bases not matched to a gene: 8. Germline V gives CDR1 MNHEY, CDR2 SVGAGI. The CDR3 contains 16 residues. CDR3 nucleotide sequence: TGTGCCAGCAGTTACTCGGTCCGGGACAGCCGCTACGAGCAGTACTTC. It yields the protein CASSYSVRDSRYEQYF.

The rearrangement uses TRBV9 and TRBJ2-2; D not resolved. The CDR3 extends over 14 amino acids. Germline loops: CDR1 SGDLS, CDR2 YYNGEE. Trimming took 0 bases from V and 7 from J, leaving 10 bases between them. This chain's CDR3 is CASSVDLSGGELFF. Here the CDR3 DNA reads TGTGCCAGCAGCGTAGACCTCTCGGGCGGGGAGCTGTTTTTT.

The chain carries TRBV5-4 and TRBJ1-2, with 8 positions matching TRBD1. V lost 5 bases to trimming and J lost 5 bases; unmatched junction nucleotides: 8. The CDR3 is 14 amino acids. The germline V gene encodes CDR1 SGHNT and CDR2 YYREEE (reference sequence). CDR3 DNA: TGTGCCAGCAGTACGGACAGGGATACATATGGCTACACCTTC. It codes for CASSTDRDTYGYTF. Combining the CDR3 with reference TRBV5-4 and TRBJ1-2 gives the whole variable domain ETGVTQSPTHLIKTRGQQVTLRCSSQSGHNTVSWYQQALGQGPQFIFQYYREEENGRGNFPPRFSGLQFPNYSSELNVNALELDDSALYLCASSTDRDTYGYTFGSGTRLTVV.

V usage is TRBV7-8 and J usage is TRBJ2-5; D is ambiguous. The CDR3 spans 12 residues. CDR1 and CDR2 (germline): SGHVS, FQNEAQ. V dropped 1 base and J dropped 5 bases, with 5 bases sitting between them. The CDR3 is CASSLVWETQYF. The DNA of the CDR3 is TGTGCCAGCAGCTTAGTATGGGAGACCCAGTACTTC.

The chain combines TRBV10-3 with TRBJ2-7; 8 bases are shared with TRBD2. The CDR3 consists of 13 residues. Germline CDR1 is ENHRY and CDR2 is SYGVKD. With 4 bases clipped from V and 6 bases from J, the junction kept 5 bases outside the gene matches. The CDR3 here is CAISAREEGEQYF. CDR3 bases: TGTGCCATCAGTGCGCGGGAGGAAGGCGAGCAGTACTTC.

The V call is TRBV7-2, the J call TRBJ1-1, with D unclear. The germline V and J ends were trimmed by 5 bases and 4 bases, with 5 bases remaining between them. This CDR3 spans 11 amino acids. Germline V gene data show CDR1 as SGHTA and CDR2 as FQGNSA. CDR3 amino acids: CASSHTTEAFF. Written as DNA, the CDR3 is TGTGCCAGCAGCCACACCACTGAAGCTTTCTTT.

Concerning this clone: Compared with germline, one end of the junction differs, possibly owing to a read error. The chain joins TRBV7-7 to TRBJ1-1; possibly TRBD1 for D (6 bases). CDR3 length equals 14 residues. The V gene's germline CDR1 is SSHAT and CDR2 FNYEAQ (reference sequence). Here the CDR3 reads CASSPATGNTEAFF. CDR3 nucleotides: TGTGCTAGCAGCCCAGCGACAGGGAACACTGAAGCTTTCTTT.